The sequence of this TCR beta chain was determined in a study of B cell selection in AIRE deficiency. Original handling: Patients' conventional T cells yielded roughly 1.2x10^5 distinct TCRbeta sequences; donors' approximately 1.3x10^5. TCRdb keeps only in-frame clones here, not all; method: immunoSEQ multiplex PCR. V and J calls and clone size are as listed in that table; D and trimming were resolved from the DNA. The sample has 21,000 or so clones, 97% seen once; the top ten hold roughly 0.29%. With regard to this clone: Its target is unknown.

Sorting defined conventional CD4 T cells as CD4+CD127+. Study results and caveats: Of roughly 4,000 shared Treg TCRbeta sequences, about 32% were healthy-only, just under 9.5% patient-only.

The clonotype originates from a human donor with AIRE deficiency. The sequencing input was conventional CD4+ T cells sorted from PBMCs.

The CDR3 here is CASTDQGDMNTEAFF. In nucleotides, the CDR3 is TGTGCCAGCACGGATCAGGGGGACATGAACACTGAAGCTTTCTTT. This chain joins TRBV25-1 and TRBJ1-1; TRBD1 matches 7 bases. V trimming: 7 bases; J trimming: 0 bases; junction bases outside the gene matches: 8. Per the germline V gene, CDR1 is MGHDK and CDR2 is SYGVNS. The CDR3 is 15 amino acids.